This record concerns one T cell receptor beta chain sequence. Its antigen is not identified. Time point here: newly diagnosed GD, antithyroid drugs for less than 3 months. Preparation of the TCR library used RNA extracted from PBMCs. The data were obtained in a study of regulatory T cells in long-lasting Graves disease. Study-level results: Persistent disease exhibited a predilection for TRBV28, TRBJ1-2 and TRBJ2-5.

The CDR3 runs 14 residues. Looked up from germline, CDR1 is SGHRS and CDR2 is YFSETQ. Trimming took 3 bases from V and 8 from J; bases not matched to a gene: 7. In building TCR beta libraries, iRepertoire HTBI primers were used together with Arm-PCR of CDR3 regions. MiXCR, run by TCRdb on the multiplex PCR reads, gives a single entry per CDR3 protein. The table shows over 500,000 distinct CDR3 sequences, with about 15% occurring only once. The data were also submitted as part of a second study, on T cells in Graves' hyperthyroidism and ophthalmopathy. That report notes: HTBI primers were employed in a first-round RT-PCR of the TCR CDR3.

The starting material was peripheral blood mononuclear cells (PBMCs), obtained at new diagnosis, from a patient treated with antithyroid drugs. This TCR was sampled from a woman younger than 45 with Graves disease. V gene TRBV5-1 combines with J gene TRBJ1-4; 7 bases agree with TRBD1. The DNA of the CDR3 is TGCGCCAGCAGCTCGGCGCTGGGACAGGAAAAACTGTTTTTT. It is translated as CASSSALGQEKLFF.